The source of this TCR beta chain is a study of T-cell memory formation after mild COVID-19. Overall study results and limits: Some responding clones appeared in pre-infection memory, suggesting cross-reactive memory joined. Contracting clones localized mainly to CM and EM when CD4+ and mainly to EMRA when CD8+.

A 5'RACE reaction primed in the constant segment made cDNA libraries of TCR alpha and TCR beta, and these carried sample barcodes and UMIs. MiXCR, applied by TCRdb to the 5' RACE reads, yields one record per CDR3 protein. The sample shows 450,000 to 650,000 distinct CDR3 sequences, less than 25% of them seen only once. Notes on this clonotype: The antigen is unknown.

The CDR3 length is 16 residues. Losses at the gene ends were 0 bases for V and 3 bases for J; bases not matched to a gene: 1. Germline V gene sequence: CDR1 SGHRS, CDR2 YFSETQ. Sequenced sample: PBMCs or a T cell subset sorted from them (not recorded which). J is TRBJ2-3 and V is TRBV5-1; 13 nucleotides line up with TRBD2. The source is an adult woman who had mild COVID-19 (a few samples of this study predate the infection). Cell type and time point are not known. CDR3 DNA sequence: TGCGCCAGCAGCTTGGAGACTAGCGGGGGGACAGATACGCAGTATTTT. Residues: CASSLETSGGTDTQYF. The whole variable domain, filled in from reference TRBV5-1 and TRBJ2-3, reads KAGVTQTPRYLIKTRGQQVTLSCSPISGHRSVSWYQQTPGQGLQFLFEYFSETQRNKGNFPGRFSGRQFSNSRSEMNVSTLELGDSALYLCASSLETSGGTDTQYFGPGTRLTVL.